This entry concerns a single TCR beta chain. Its target is not known. This sample is drawn from a study of regulatory T cells in long-lasting Graves disease. V lost 0 bases, J lost 4 bases, and 13 bases lay in between. Germline V CDR1 and CDR2: SGHDN, FVKESK. The CDR3 totals 17 residues. Study observations and caveats: The study found persistent patients shared more public clonotypes (2,741) than new patients (approximately 970).

Library construction for TCR beta used iRepertoire HTBI primers and Arm-PCR of CDR3 regions. Each CDR3 protein is one row after TCRdb ran MiXCR on the multiplex PCR reads. The table shows over 650,000 distinct CDR3 sequences, with approximately 31% occurring only once. Time point here: persistent/refractory GD, antithyroid drugs over 5 years with positive TRAb. Construction of the TCR library relied on RNA isolated from PBMCs. This TCR was sampled from a female donor with Graves disease. This specimen consisted of peripheral blood mononuclear cells (PBMCs), obtained when the disease was refractory, from a patient treated with antithyroid drugs. The chain uses TRBV14 and TRBJ1-6; maybe TRBD1 (6 bases). The CDR3 DNA sequence: TGTGCCAGCAGCCAAGATCAGCGGACAGTATATAATTCACCCCTCCACTTT. Translating gives CASSQDQRTVYNSPLHF.